Following are 25 T cell receptor beta chains from one sample sequenced in a study of shared clonotypes between healthy human individuals. Clones were sequenced by immunoSEQ multiplex PCR, and TCRdb holds only the in-frame ones, with some missing. The table lists 2 million to 2.5 million clones, around 92% of them singletons. Sequences were obtained from naive CD4+ T cells from PBMCs. Subset meaning: CD45RA+ positively selected. The receptors originated from a man aged 18 to 35 in good health. Some clones in this sample may be carry-over from other donors' samples.

The rearrangement joins TRBV2 to TRBJ1-2; D possibly corresponds to TRBD1 (5 bases). The CDR3 totals 12 residues. The V end lost 8 bases, the J end lost 4 bases, and 11 bases lay between the germline ends. CDR1 is SNHLY and CDR2 is FYNNEI in the germline V gene. The CDR3 here is CASCGDSYGYTF. The CDR3 coding sequence is TGTGCCAGCTGCGGAGACAGCTATGGCTACACCTTC. The full variable domain, rest sourced from reference TRBV2 and TRBJ1-2, is EPEVTQTPSHQVTQMGQEVILRCVPISNHLYFYWYRQILGQKVEFLVSFYNNEISEKSEIFDDQFSVERPDGSNFTLKIRSTKLEDSAMYFCASCGDSYGYTFGSGTRLTVV.

This clone appeared once. The chain carries TRBV28 and TRBJ1-4; possible D gene TRBD1, 6 bases. Germline CDR1 MDHEN, CDR2 SYDVKM. The CDR3 spans 18 residues. Between the trimmed V and J ends, which lost 5 bases and 6 bases, there was a span of 25 bases. CDR3 bases: TGTGCCAGCAGTCAGGCAAGGCAGGGGACAATCAATTATGAAAAACTGTTTTTT. Amino acids: CASSQARQGTINYEKLFF.

The V call is TRBV10-1, the J call TRBJ1-1; D gene unclear. V lost 6 bases and J 1 base, leaving 12 bases between the germline ends. Germline assignment: CDR1 WNHNN and CDR2 SYGVQD (reference sequence). The CDR3 contains 14 residues. CDR3 protein: CASRASPGNTEAFF. CDR3 nucleotides: TGCGCCAGCAGGGCCAGTCCAGGGAACACTGAAGCTTTCTTT.

The rearrangement uses TRBV5-1 and TRBJ2-2; 9 positions match TRBD1. CDR1 and CDR2 from the germline V gene are SGHRS and YFSETQ. The CDR3 loop spans 16 amino acids. Trimming took 4 bases from V and 6 from J; bases not matched to a gene: 10. The CDR3 DNA reads TGCGCCAGCAGCATCCTGGGACAGGGAAACCCCGGGGAGCTGTTTTTT. Protein: CASSILGQGNPGELFF.

CDR3 region: CASIQWGTDTQYF. CDR3 in DNA: TGTGCCAGTATTCAGTGGGGCACAGATACGCAGTATTTT. J is TRBJ2-3 and V is TRBV19; D remains ambiguous. This CDR3 is built from 13 residues. V was clipped by 7 bases and J by 1 base, with 9 bases between them. In germline, CDR1 is LNHDA, CDR2 SQIVND (reference sequence).

The J gene is TRBJ1-4, the V gene TRBV21-1; the table's D call, TRBD1, has no DNA check behind it. TRBV21-1 is assigned pseudogene status. CDR3 length: 15 amino acids. The CDR3 region has the DNA TGTGCCAGCAGCAAACGACAGGGGATAAGGGAAAAACTGTTTTTT. Its translation is CASSKRQGIREKLFF.

This clone appeared a few times. Other DNA sequences in this specimen translate into the identical CDR3. The J gene is TRBJ2-3, the V gene TRBV7-3; D gene ambiguous. V was shortened by 4 bases and J by 0 bases, with 2 bases between the two germline ends. There are 12 residues in the CDR3. Germline assignment: CDR1 SGHTA and CDR2 FQGTGA. Here the CDR3 reads CASSSSTDTQYF. The CDR3 DNA is TGTGCCAGCAGCTCTAGCACAGATACGCAGTATTTT.

The chain links TRBV11-2 to TRBJ1-2; no reliable D call. Between the trimmed V and J ends, which lost 1 base and 2 bases, there was a span of 8 bases. CDR1 is SGHAT, CDR2 FQNNGV, per germline. This CDR3 comprises 14 residues. The CDR3 loop is CASSLASWNYGYTF. The CDR3 coding sequence is TGTGCCAGCAGCTTAGCAAGCTGGAACTATGGCTACACCTTC.

CDR3 DNA sequence: TGTGCCAGTAGTATAGTCCTAAATGAAAAACTGTTTTTT. Protein sequence: CASSIVLNEKLFF. The chain has TRBV19 and TRBJ1-4; D remains unclear. This CDR3 is 13 amino acids long. The germline gives CDR1 LNHDA, CDR2 SQIVND (reference sequence). V was pared by 1 base and J by 5 bases, with 5 bases between.

The chain employs TRBV18 and TRBJ2-3; D is possibly TRBD1 (6 bases). The V gene's germline CDR1 is KGHSH and CDR2 LQKENI. V lost 2 bases, J lost 5 bases, and 14 bases lay in between. The CDR3 length is 15 residues. CDR3 protein: CASSPTQGREDTQYF. As DNA, the CDR3 is TGTGCCAGCTCACCAACACAGGGAAGAGAAGATACGCAGTATTTT.

V usage is TRBV5-1 and J usage is TRBJ2-1; 8 bases are shared with TRBD2. The CDR3 runs 15 residues. Trimming cost V 1 base and J 6 bases; bases outside gene matches: 6. The germline V gene has CDR1 SGHRS and CDR2 YFSETQ. CDR3 nucleotides: TGCGCCAGCAGCTTGTTAGCGGGATCCGCCAATGAGCAGTTCTTC. It codes for CASSLLAGSANEQFF.

This clone was counted a few times. The CDR3 loop is CAWTHGRGTEAFF. The CDR3 coding sequence is TGTGCCTGGACCCACGGGAGAGGCACTGAAGCTTTCTTT. The gene calls are TRBV30 and TRBJ1-1; D is uncertain. V dropped 4 bases and J dropped 4 bases, with 13 bases sitting between them. Germline CDR1 reads GTSNPN; CDR2 reads SVGIG (reference sequence). The CDR3 runs to 13 residues.

The J gene is TRBJ1-1, the V gene TRBV11-3, with D uncertain. Germline CDR1 and CDR2: SGHNT and YENEEA. The CDR3 is 15 amino acids. The V gene lost 1 base and the J gene lost 6 bases, with 15 bases spanning the gap. This CDR3 is CASSLAHNEPSEAFF. DNA for the CDR3: TGTGCCAGCAGCTTAGCCCACAACGAGCCTTCTGAAGCTTTCTTT.

The chain recombines TRBV5-1 with TRBJ2-5; TRBD1 aligns across 9 bases. V dropped 2 bases and J dropped 0; count of bases not matched to a gene: 2. The CDR3 is 15 amino acids. Germline V CDR1 and CDR2: SGHRS, YFSETQ. CDR3 amino acids: CASSLGQGHQETQYF. The CDR3 nucleotides are TGCGCCAGCAGCTTAGGACAGGGGCACCAAGAGACCCAGTACTTC.

The J gene is TRBJ2-7, the V gene TRBV4-2; tentatively, D is TRBD1 (5 bases). CDR1 is LGHNA and CDR2 is YNFKEQ in the germline V gene. Trimming pared 4 bases from V and 2 bases from J, leaving 12 bases between. The CDR3 sequence is 14 residues long. CDR3: CASSREARAYEQYF. The CDR3 DNA reads as TGTGCCAGCAGCCGAGAGGCCAGGGCCTACGAGCAGTACTTC.

The chain employs TRBV28 and TRBJ2-1; the D gene is possibly TRBD2 (6 bases). Trimming cost V 8 bases and J 1 base, with 15 bases left between them. The germline CDR1 and CDR2 sequences are MDHEN and SYDVKM. The CDR3 loop spans 15 amino acids. CDR3 residues: CASRVRDWSYNEQFF. CDR3 sequence (DNA): TGTGCCAGCCGGGTCCGGGACTGGTCCTACAATGAGCAGTTCTTC.

J is TRBJ2-7 and V is TRBV28; TRBD1 agrees at 10 bases. The germline CDR1 and CDR2 sequences are MDHEN and SYDVKM. The CDR3 totals 14 residues. The ends lost 6 bases at V and 3 bases at J; junction bases unmatched: 5. CDR3 sequence: CASRGQGQGYEQYF. As DNA, the CDR3 is TGTGCCAGCAGGGGACAGGGGCAGGGCTACGAGCAGTACTTC. Filled out from reference TRBV28 and TRBJ2-7, the complete variable domain reads DVKVTQSSRYLVKRTGEKVFLECVQDMDHENMFWYRQDPGLGLRLIYFSYDVKMKEKGDIPEGYSVSREKKERFSLILESASTNQTSMYLCASRGQGQGYEQYFGPGTRLTVT.

The chain couples TRBV7-2 to TRBJ2-1; D might be TRBD1 or TRBD2, each matching 5 bases. The CDR3 has 13 amino acids. Germline V gives CDR1 SGHTA, CDR2 FQGNSA. Trimming pared 5 bases from V and 9 bases from J, leaving 14 bases between. In nucleotides, the CDR3 is TGTGCCAGCAGCGGTGACAGAGGGTCTGAGCAGTTCTTC. Protein: CASSGDRGSEQFF.

The J gene is TRBJ1-5, the V gene TRBV28, with D possibly TRBD1 on 5 matching bases. Germline V gene sequence: CDR1 MDHEN, CDR2 SYDVKM. This CDR3 comprises 15 residues. Trimming shortened V by 6 bases and J by 7 bases, and 19 bases separated the two germline ends. The CDR3, as DNA: TGTGCCAGCAGCCGGGACCCGGGGGTACGGCAGCCCCAGCATTTT. It codes for CASSRDPGVRQPQHF.

This chain uses TRBV28 with TRBJ1-2, with TRBD1 as a possible D gene (5 bases). V lost 6 bases and J lost 8, with 7 bases in between. The CDR3 is made up of 10 amino acids. CDR1 and CDR2 from the germline V gene are MDHEN and SYDVKM. The DNA of the CDR3 is TGTGCCAGCAGAGGGGAAGGCTACACCTTC. Its protein product is CASRGEGYTF.

The chain carries TRBV7-3 and TRBJ2-1; tentatively, D is TRBD2 (5 bases). With 5 bases removed from V and 3 bases from J, the gap between germline ends came to 17 bases. The CDR3 extends over 16 amino acids. Germline CDR1 is SGHTA and CDR2 is FQGTGA. CDR3 protein: CASSPKGAVGYNEQFF. The CDR3 DNA reads TGTGCCAGCAGCCCGAAGGGAGCGGTAGGCTACAATGAGCAGTTCTTC.

The chain uses TRBV5-4 and TRBJ1-3; unclear D gene. The V gene's germline CDR1 is SGHNT and CDR2 YYREEE (reference sequence). Trimming left V 0 bases short and J 0 bases short, with 10 bases between. CDR3 length: 16 residues. CDR3 DNA sequence: TGTGCCAGCAGCTTGGACGGCTCGAGCTCTGGAAACACCATATATTTT. Translation gives CASSLDGSSSGNTIYF.

The CDR3: CASSARPEGGYTF. For the CDR3, the DNA is TGTGCCAGTAGTGCCCGACCGGAGGGAGGCTACACCTTC. The V and J genes are TRBV19 and TRBJ1-2; D gene uncertain. The V gene lost 5 bases and the J gene lost 8 bases, with 15 bases spanning the gap. CDR3 length equals 13 residues. CDR1 is LNHDA and CDR2 is SQIVND in the germline V gene (reference sequence).

The chain links TRBV28 to TRBJ1-5; 10 bases align to TRBD1. Looked up from germline, CDR1 is MDHEN and CDR2 is SYDVKM. The ends lost 3 bases at V and 1 base at J; junction bases unmatched: 6. There are 17 residues in the CDR3. The chain's CDR3 is CASSFPGQGESNQPQHF. CDR3 DNA: TGTGCCAGCAGTTTCCCCGGACAGGGGGAAAGCAATCAGCCCCAGCATTTT.

This chain links TRBV29-1 with TRBJ2-1, with 10 bases aligning to TRBD2. From germline, CDR1 is SQVTM and CDR2 ANQGSEA. The CDR3 spans 16 residues. This CDR3 reads CSMGSGRSNSYNEQFF. In DNA, the CDR3 is TGCAGTATGGGTAGCGGGAGGTCAAACTCCTACAATGAGCAGTTCTTC.